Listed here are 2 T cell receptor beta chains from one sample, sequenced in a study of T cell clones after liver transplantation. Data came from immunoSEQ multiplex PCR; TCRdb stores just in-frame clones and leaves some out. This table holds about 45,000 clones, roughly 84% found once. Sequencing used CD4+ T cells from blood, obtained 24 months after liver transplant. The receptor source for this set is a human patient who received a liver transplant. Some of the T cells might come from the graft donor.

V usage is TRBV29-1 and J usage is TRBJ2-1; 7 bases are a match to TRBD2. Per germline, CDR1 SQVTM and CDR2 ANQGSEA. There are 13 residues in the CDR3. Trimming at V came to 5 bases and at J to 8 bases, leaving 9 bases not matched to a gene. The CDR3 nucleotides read TGCAGCGTTACGGGCGGGAGAAAGGATGAGCAGTTCTTC. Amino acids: CSVTGGRKDEQFF.

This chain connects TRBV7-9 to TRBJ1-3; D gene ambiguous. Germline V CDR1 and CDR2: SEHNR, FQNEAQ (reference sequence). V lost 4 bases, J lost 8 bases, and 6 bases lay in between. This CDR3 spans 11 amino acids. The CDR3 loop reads CASSYTYTIYF. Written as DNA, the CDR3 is TGTGCCAGCAGCTATACTTACACCATATATTTT.